Below are 25 T cell receptor beta chains sequenced from a single sample in a study of shared clonotypes between healthy human individuals. Repertoires were generated with immunoSEQ multiplex PCR, while TCRdb's copy carries only in-frame clones and drops some. The repertoire holds about 2.4 million clones, with over 85% as singletons. The source material was naive CD4+ T cells from PBMCs. Subset of the sample: CD45RA+ positively selected. These TCRs come from a man between 18 and 35 years old in good health. Some clones in this sample may be carry-over from other donors' samples.

The CDR3 bases are TGTGCCAGTAGTACCGGACTGTCCTCCTCCTCCTACAATGAGCAGTTCTTC. Translated: CASSTGLSSSSYNEQFF. This sequence joins TRBV19 and TRBJ2-1; D is possibly TRBD2 (5 bases). The CDR3 sequence is 17 residues long. CDR1 LNHDA and CDR2 SQIVND come from the germline V gene (reference sequence). V lost 4 bases to trimming and J lost 0 bases, with 16 bases between them.

The chain employs TRBV10-3 and TRBJ1-2; 8 positions match TRBD1. The CDR3 contains 18 residues. The V gene end was trimmed by 6 bases and the J gene end by 4 bases; junction bases not matched to a gene: 19. CDR1 is ENHRY, CDR2 SYGVKD, per germline. In nucleotides, the CDR3 is TGTGCCATCAGGACCGGGACCGGACAGGGTTTTTCTGGCTATGGCTACACCTTC. Its translation is CAIRTGTGQGFSGYGYTF.

The rearrangement uses TRBV27 and TRBJ1-6; no definite D call. This CDR3 spans 12 amino acids. Germline V gives CDR1 MNHEY, CDR2 SMNVEV (reference sequence). Trimming stripped 5 bases from V and 9 bases from J, with 8 bases between. CDR3 DNA sequence: TGTGCCAGCAGTGTCGGGAGTTCACCCCTCCACTTT. Encoded protein: CASSVGSSPLHF.

The J gene is TRBJ2-3, the V gene TRBV6-1; D might be TRBD1 (6 bases). CDR1 and CDR2 (germline): MNHNS, SASEGT. Trimming shortened V by 8 bases and J by 1 base, and 7 bases separated the two germline ends. This CDR3 comprises 12 residues. The CDR3 loop is CASHRGTDTQYF. DNA of the CDR3: TGTGCCAGCCACAGGGGCACAGATACGCAGTATTTT.

The chain joins TRBV28 to TRBJ2-5; 7 bases are a match to TRBD2. The germline V gene has CDR1 MDHEN and CDR2 SYDVKM. V lost 6 bases, J lost 7 bases, and 11 bases stayed unmatched. This CDR3 comprises 14 residues. This CDR3 reads CASSSSGGPGTQYF. The CDR3 nucleotides read TGTGCCAGCAGCTCCTCGGGGGGACCAGGGACCCAGTACTTC. Together with reference TRBV28 and TRBJ2-5, the CDR3 gives the full variable domain: DVKVTQSSRYLVKRTGEKVFLECVQDMDHENMFWYRQDPGLGLRLIYFSYDVKMKEKGDIPEGYSVSREKKERFSLILESASTNQTSMYLCASSSSGGPGTQYFGPGTRLLVL.

The V gene is TRBV6-4, the J gene TRBJ1-5, with unresolved D. The CDR3 consists of 13 residues. Trimming took off 5 bases at V and 0 bases at J, with 5 bases between the two ends. Germline CDR1 reads MRHNA; CDR2 reads SNTAGT. The CDR3 protein is CASSSDSNQPQHF. CDR3 in DNA: TGTGCCAGCAGTTCTGATAGCAATCAGCCCCAGCATTTT.

Remarks on this clone: Other DNA sequences in this sample translate to the same CDR3. The J gene is TRBJ2-7, the V gene TRBV11-2; a possible D gene is TRBD1 (6 bases). Germline V lookup: CDR1 SGHAT, CDR2 FQNNGV. The CDR3 contains 14 residues. Trimming cost V 1 base and J 3 bases, with 10 bases left between them. CDR3 sequence reads: CASSLVPDSYEQYF. The CDR3 coding sequence is TGTGCCAGCAGCTTAGTACCGGACAGCTACGAGCAGTACTTC.

The gene calls are TRBV28 and TRBJ2-7; D not resolved. V gave up 6 bases and J gave up 2 bases, with 17 bases separating them. Germline CDR1 MDHEN, CDR2 SYDVKM. CDR3 length: 15 amino acids. The CDR3, as DNA: TGTGCCAGCAGCCTCCGTCCTTGGGGTGCCTACGAGCAGTACTTC. This codes for CASSLRPWGAYEQYF.

The chain uses TRBV5-4 and TRBJ2-1; 8 bases align to TRBD2. After removal of 3 bases from V and 6 bases from J, the junction contained 17 bases not matched to a gene. The germline gives CDR1 SGHNT, CDR2 YYREEE (reference sequence). This CDR3 has 18 residues. The CDR3 loop reads CASSSYFKGLASRNEQFF. The CDR3 DNA sequence: TGTGCCAGCAGCTCCTACTTTAAAGGACTAGCTTCGCGCAATGAGCAGTTCTTC.

This sequence joins TRBV18 and TRBJ1-5; a weak D match, TRBD1 (6 bases). V was shortened by 3 bases and J by 8 bases, with 14 bases between the two germline ends. CDR3 length: 14 residues. Germline loops: CDR1 KGHSH, CDR2 LQKENI. Written as DNA, the CDR3 is TGTGCCAGCTCACCCGGACGGGGGGACAAGCCCCAGCATTTT. Translating gives CASSPGRGDKPQHF.

The rearrangement joins TRBV7-6 to TRBJ2-1; 11 bases match TRBD2. Trimming cost V 7 bases and J 8 bases; bases outside gene matches: 10. Germline lookup yields CDR1 SGHVS and CDR2 FNYEAQ. CDR3 length: 15 residues. CDR3 coding DNA: TGTGCCAGCACCGTAGCGGGAGGGCCAGGAGATGAGCAGTTCTTC. Its translation is CASTVAGGPGDEQFF.

The chain's CDR3 is CASSSRQETQYF. CDR3 coding DNA: TGTGCCAGCAGCTCTAGGCAAGAGACCCAGTACTTC. This chain joins TRBV7-9 and TRBJ2-5; D is ambiguous. Germline V gene lookup returns CDR1 SEHNR and CDR2 FQNEAQ (reference sequence). CDR3 length equals 12 residues. The ends were cut back, 4 bases at V and 2 bases at J, with 5 bases in the middle.

The gene calls are TRBV9 and TRBJ2-5; no reliable D call. This CDR3 region has 15 residues. CDR1 and CDR2 (germline): SGDLS, YYNGEE. V shed 5 bases and J shed 0 bases, with 14 bases lying between them. The CDR3 coding sequence is TGTGCCAGCAGTCGCACACAGACGTACCAAGAGACCCAGTACTTC. This gives the protein CASSRTQTYQETQYF.

V and J are TRBV6-5 and TRBJ1-6, with a weak D call TRBD1 (5 bases). Looked up from germline, CDR1 is MNHEY and CDR2 is SVGAGI. The CDR3 covers 14 residues. V lost 5 bases, J lost 12 bases, and 17 bases lay in between. The CDR3 coding sequence is TGTGCCAGCAGTGACATCGGGACCGCCAAACCCCTCCACTTT. It translates to CASSDIGTAKPLHF.

The chain recombines TRBV5-1 with TRBJ2-7; D is possibly TRBD2 (7 bases). V was cut by 4 bases and J by 6 bases, with 14 bases left in between. The germline V gene encodes CDR1 SGHRS and CDR2 YFSETQ. The CDR3 contains 13 residues. In DNA, the CDR3 is TGCGCCAGCAGCCCGGGGGGCGAAGGCGAGCAGTACTTC. Protein sequence: CASSPGGEGEQYF. The full variable domain, completed using reference TRBV5-1 and TRBJ2-7, is KAGVTQTPRYLIKTRGQQVTLSCSPISGHRSVSWYQQTPGQGLQFLFEYFSETQRNKGNFPGRFSGRQFSNSRSEMNVSTLELGDSALYLCASSPGGEGEQYFGPGTRLTVT.

The V and J genes are TRBV18 and TRBJ2-7; D call uncertain. The ends were cut back, 2 bases at V and 4 bases at J, with 9 bases in the middle. The CDR3 runs to 13 residues. The germline V gene encodes CDR1 KGHSH and CDR2 LQKENI. As DNA, the CDR3 is TGTGCCAGCTCACCATGGCAGTTTTACGAGCAGTACTTC. Residues: CASSPWQFYEQYF.

The V call is TRBV28, the J call TRBJ1-6; D might be TRBD1 (5 bases). V dropped 8 bases and J dropped 10 bases, with 12 bases sitting between them. The CDR3 runs to 12 residues. Per germline, CDR1 MDHEN and CDR2 SYDVKM. CDR3 in amino acids: CASHDRNSPLHF. As DNA, the CDR3 is TGTGCCAGCCACGACAGAAACTCACCCCTCCACTTT.

This chain links TRBV28 with TRBJ1-1; D gene uncertain. The CDR3 has 12 amino acids. Trimming removed 7 bases at V and 8 bases at J, with 14 bases between. The germline V gene encodes CDR1 MDHEN and CDR2 SYDVKM. The CDR3 is CASKNFGLEAFF. The CDR3 DNA reads TGTGCCAGCAAAAACTTCGGTCTAGAAGCTTTCTTT.

In the case of this clone: This sample also contains other DNA sequences that code for the same CDR3. The chain employs TRBV6-1 and TRBJ1-5, with 7 nucleotides matching TRBD1. Per germline, CDR1 MNHNS and CDR2 SASEGT. Unmatched junction bases numbered 4, after V lost 3 bases and J lost 2 bases. There are 15 residues in the CDR3. The CDR3 protein is CASSDRQGGNQPQHF. CDR3 nucleotide sequence: TGTGCCAGCAGTGACAGACAGGGCGGCAATCAGCCCCAGCATTTT.

A remark on this clone: The same CDR3 is also encoded by other DNA sequences in this sample. The CDR3 reads CAWSENTGELFF. The CDR3 DNA sequence: TGTGCCTGGAGCGAGAACACCGGGGAGCTGTTTTTT. This sequence joins TRBV30 and TRBJ2-2; no reliable D call. Germline lookup yields CDR1 GTSNPN and CDR2 SVGIG (reference sequence). This CDR3 is built from 12 residues. The V end lost 3 bases, the J end lost 1 base, and 3 bases lay between the germline ends.

V gene TRBV5-1 combines with J gene TRBJ1-2; tentatively, D is TRBD1 (6 bases). The germline gives CDR1 SGHRS, CDR2 YFSETQ. This CDR3 spans 16 amino acids. Between the trimmed V and J ends, which lost 1 base and 2 bases, there was a span of 15 bases. The CDR3 region is CASSLTGLENNYGYTF. CDR3 sequence (DNA): TGCGCCAGCAGCTTGACAGGGTTGGAAAACAACTATGGCTACACCTTC.

The CDR3 region is CAISDRGDFNQPQHF. CDR3 DNA: TGTGCCATCAGTGATCGGGGGGATTTCAATCAGCCCCAGCATTTT. The chain combines TRBV10-3 with TRBJ1-5; D is perhaps TRBD1 (5 bases). CDR3 length equals 15 residues. V gave up 3 bases and J gave up 3 bases, with 12 bases separating them. Germline CDR1 is ENHRY and CDR2 is SYGVKD.

The J gene is TRBJ1-5, the V gene TRBV30, with no clear D. The CDR3 has 13 residues. Germline V gives CDR1 GTSNPN, CDR2 SVGIG (reference sequence). Trimming shortened V by 2 bases and J by 0 bases, and 5 bases separated the two germline ends. CDR3 sequence: CAWSSSSNQPQHF. Written as DNA, the CDR3 is TGTGCCTGGAGTAGTAGTAGCAATCAGCCCCAGCATTTT.

V is TRBV15 and J is TRBJ1-2; D uncertain. This CDR3 is 13 amino acids long. The germline V gene has CDR1 LNHNV and CDR2 YYDKDF (reference sequence). The V and J ends lost 0 bases and 5 bases respectively, with 7 bases between them. Written as DNA, the CDR3 is TGTGCCACCAGCAGAGAGACAAATTATGGCTACACCTTC. The encoded protein is CATSRETNYGYTF.

CDR3: CASSRQGTGYEQYF. CDR3 in DNA: TGTGCCAGCAGCCGACAGGGGACCGGATACGAGCAGTACTTC. This sequence joins TRBV13 and TRBJ2-7; 8 positions agree with TRBD1. Trimming took 5 bases from V and 4 from J; bases not matched to a gene: 7. This CDR3 is 14 amino acids long. Germline-derived CDR1 and CDR2 are PRHDT and FYEKMQ (reference sequence).